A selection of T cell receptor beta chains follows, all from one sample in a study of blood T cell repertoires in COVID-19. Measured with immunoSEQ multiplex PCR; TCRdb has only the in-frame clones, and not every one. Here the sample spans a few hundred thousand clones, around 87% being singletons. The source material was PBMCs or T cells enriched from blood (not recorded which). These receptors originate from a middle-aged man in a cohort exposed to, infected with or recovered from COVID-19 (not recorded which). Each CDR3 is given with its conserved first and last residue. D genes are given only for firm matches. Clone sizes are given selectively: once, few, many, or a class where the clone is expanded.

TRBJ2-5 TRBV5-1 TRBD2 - CASSLEGLSGSQETQYF TGCGCCAGCAGCTTGGAAGGGCTAAGCGGGAGTCAAGAGACCCAGTACTTC
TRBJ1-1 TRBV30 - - CAWSVRSGRTEAFF TGTGCCTGGAGTGTACGTTCAGGGCGGACTGAAGCTTTCTTT
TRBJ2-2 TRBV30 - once CAWIHLGGGELFF TGTGCCTGGATTCACTTAGGCGGCGGGGAGCTGTTTTTT
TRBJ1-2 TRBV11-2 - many CASSLGRLRGRSFYGYTF TGTGCCAGCAGCTTAGGCCGGCTGCGGGGGCGCTCCTTCTATGGCTACACCTTC
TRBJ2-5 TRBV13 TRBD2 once CASSRLAGKETQYF TGTGCCAGCAGCCGACTAGCGGGTAAAGAGACCCAGTACTTC
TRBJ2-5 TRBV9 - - CASSPSSDQETQYF TGTGCCAGCAGCCCTTCATCGGACCAAGAGACCCAGTACTTC
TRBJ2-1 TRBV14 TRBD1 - CASSQDIGTGGNEQFF TGTGCCAGCAGCCAAGATATAGGGACAGGGGGCAATGAGCAGTTCTTC
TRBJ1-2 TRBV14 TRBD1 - CASSQDRGTGANYGYTF TGTGCCAGCAGCCAAGATCGTGGGACAGGAGCTAACTATGGCTACACCTTC
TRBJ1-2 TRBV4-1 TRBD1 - CASSQEQPRGTGAYGYTF TGCGCCAGCAGCCAGGAACAACCCCGAGGGACAGGGGCGTATGGCTACACCTTC
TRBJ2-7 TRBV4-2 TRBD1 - CASSQVSGQATYEQYF TGTGCCAGCAGCCAAGTTTCGGGACAGGCTACCTACGAGCAGTACTTC
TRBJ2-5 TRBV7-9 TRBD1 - CASSLLPNSGTGQETQYF TGTGCCAGCAGCTTACTCCCCAACTCCGGGACAGGACAAGAGACCCAGTACTTC
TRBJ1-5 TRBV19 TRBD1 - CASSLTGGNQPQHF TGTGCCAGTAGCCTGACAGGGGGCAATCAGCCCCAGCATTTT
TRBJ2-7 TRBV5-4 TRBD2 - CASRPGTSGSYEQYF TGTGCCAGCAGACCCGGGACTAGCGGGAGCTACGAGCAGTACTTC
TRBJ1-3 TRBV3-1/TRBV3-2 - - CASSQEGGGNTIYF TGTGCCAGCAGCCAAGAGGGGGGAGGAAACACCATATATTTT
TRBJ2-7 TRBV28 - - CASSSSRAGWPYEQYF TGTGCCAGCAGTTCGTCGAGGGCAGGTTGGCCCTACGAGCAGTACTTC
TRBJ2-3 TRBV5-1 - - CASSLGGLTDTQYF TGCGCCAGCAGCTTAGGCGGCCTCACAGATACGCAGTATTTT
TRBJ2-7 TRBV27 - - CASSLRAGGYEQYF TGTGCCAGCAGTTTACGGGCAGGGGGGTACGAGCAGTACTTC
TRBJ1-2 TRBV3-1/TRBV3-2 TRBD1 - CASRSQGDYGYTF TGTGCCAGCAGATCCCAGGGGGACTATGGCTACACCTTC
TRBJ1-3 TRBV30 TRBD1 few CAWSVVRGRFSGNTIYF TGTGCCTGGAGTGTAGTAAGGGGGCGATTCTCTGGAAACACCATATATTTT
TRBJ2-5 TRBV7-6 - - CASSLGRGQETQYF TGTGCCAGCAGCTTAGGAAGGGGCCAAGAGACCCAGTACTTC
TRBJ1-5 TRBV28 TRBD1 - CASSSPGQGGFRTGPQHF TGTGCCAGCAGTTCACCGGGACAGGGGGGTTTTAGGACTGGGCCCCAGCATTTT
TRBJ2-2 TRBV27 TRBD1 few CASRPGTGLTGELFF TGTGCCAGCCGGCCAGGGACAGGGCTAACCGGGGAGCTGTTTTTT
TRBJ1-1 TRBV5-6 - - CASSRTEAFF TGTGCCAGCAGCCGCACTGAAGCTTTCTTT
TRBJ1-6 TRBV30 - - CAGGRGYNSPLHF TGTGCCGGAGGGAGGGGTTATAATTCACCCCTCCACTTT
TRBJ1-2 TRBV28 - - CASRSPLGNYGYTF TGTGCCAGCAGATCCCCCCTGGGCAACTATGGCTACACCTTC
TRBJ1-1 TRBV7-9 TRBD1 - CASSLQGAGTEAFF TGTGCCAGCAGCCTACAGGGGGCAGGAACTGAAGCTTTCTTT
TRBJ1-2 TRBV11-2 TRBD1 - CASSRQGRTSNYGYTF TGTGCCAGCAGCCGACAGGGCCGAACCTCTAACTATGGCTACACCTTC
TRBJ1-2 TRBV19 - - CASRLQAGSNYGYTF TGTGCCAGTAGATTACAGGCAGGTTCTAACTATGGCTACACCTTC
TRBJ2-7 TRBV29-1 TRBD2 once CSVGEGLWEQYF TGCAGCGTTGGGGAGGGGCTGTGGGAGCAGTACTTC
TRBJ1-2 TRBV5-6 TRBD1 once CASSSDRGLDYGYTF TGTGCCAGCAGCTCGGACAGGGGACTAGATTATGGCTACACCTTC